One T cell receptor beta chain is described in this entry. The CDR3 loop spans 15 amino acids. Germline CDR1 reads MDHEN; CDR2 reads SYDVKM. After removal of 6 bases from V and 5 bases from J, the junction contained 11 bases not matched to a gene. The source of the sample is a study of blood T cell repertoires in COVID-19. In the study overall: Sources were T cells, B-cell-depleted T cells, or PBMCs; the material itself was cDNA or gDNA.

Per the original data handling: Using reference gene primer amplification, nucleated cell counts were estimated. This table comes from immunoSEQ multiplex PCR, and its TCRdb copy is limited to in-frame clones, with some not included. V and J calls and clone size are copied from that table; D and trimming were computed from the DNA. The sample consists of 290,000 or so clones, 85% to 90% of them appearing once. J is TRBJ2-5 and V is TRBV28, with 8 nucleotides matching TRBD1. The origin of this receptor is a woman aged 18-35 years with acute COVID-19. The sample comprised PBMCs or T cells enriched from blood (not recorded which). CDR3 amino acids: CASSVWTGYLETQYF. Here the CDR3 DNA reads TGTGCCAGCAGCGTCTGGACAGGGTATTTGGAGACCCAGTACTTC.